The 30 T cell receptor beta chains below all came from one sample that was sequenced in a study of T-cell reconstitution after alpha-beta-depleted transplantation in children. Unique molecular identifiers were incorporated when the TCRbeta library was constructed. TCRdb re-called the PCR reads with MiXCR, one entry per CDR3 protein. The sample holds some 460,000 distinct CDR3 sequences; 15% to 20% are singletons and the top ten take approximately 28%. The input for sequencing was PBMCs, mostly from graft donor cells, taken 360 days after TCRalphabeta/CD19-depleted stem cell transplant. The receptor source for this set is a boy in the first two years of life who had a stem cell transplant for Wiskott-Aldrich syndrome, so the T cells may come from the graft donor.

This clonotype has only one observation. The V call is TRBV18, the J call TRBJ2-2, with 8 positions matching TRBD1. J lost 6 bases, V lost 3 bases, and 12 bases had no gene match. CDR3 length equals 17 residues. CDR1 is KGHSH and CDR2 is LQKENI in the germline V gene. This CDR3 is CASSPRTGNMQAGELFF. In DNA form, the CDR3 reads TGTGCCAGCTCACCTCGGACAGGGAATATGCAGGCCGGGGAGCTGTTTTTT. The variable domain in full, with the rest retrieved from reference TRBV18 and TRBJ2-2, is NAGVMQNPRHLVRRRGQEARLRCSPMKGHSHVYWYRQLPEEGLKFMVYLQKENIIDESGMPKERFSAEFPKEGPSILRIQQVVRGDSAAYFCASSPRTGNMQAGELFFGEGSRLTVL.

V usage is TRBV13 and J usage is TRBJ2-1, with 13 positions matching TRBD2. V was pared by 5 bases and J by 5 bases, with 0 bases of the junction left unmatched. CDR3 length: 14 amino acids. CDR1 is PRHDT, CDR2 FYEKMQ, per germline (reference sequence). CDR3 protein: CASSGLAGDNEQFF. CDR3 DNA: TGTGCCAGCAGCGGACTAGCGGGAGACAATGAGCAGTTCTTC. Looking up the rest from reference TRBV13 and TRBJ2-1 gives the full variable domain: AAGVIQSPRHLIKEKRETATLKCYPIPRHDTVYWYQQGPGQDPQFLISFYEKMQSDKGSIPDRFSAQQFSDYHSELNMSSLELGDSALYFCASSGLAGDNEQFFGPGTRLTVL.

This clonotype was observed a handful of times. The rearrangement links TRBV7-9 to TRBJ2-3; D is undetermined. CDR3 length equals 16 residues. V was clipped by 2 bases and J by 2 bases, with 14 bases between them. From germline, CDR1 is SEHNR and CDR2 FQNEAQ (reference sequence). CDR3 nucleotide sequence: TGTGCCAGCAGCTTAAGTGGGCCTGTACTCACAGATACGCAGTATTTT. Translating gives CASSLSGPVLTDTQYF.

The chain has TRBV4-3 and TRBJ2-1, with 7 bases matching TRBD2. There are 17 residues in the CDR3. Germline CDR1 LGHNA, CDR2 YSLEER. V dropped 3 bases and J dropped 2; count of bases not matched to a gene: 10. The CDR3 here is CASSHQSGVKAYNEQFF. The CDR3 DNA sequence: TGCGCCAGCAGCCACCAGAGCGGGGTCAAAGCCTACAATGAGCAGTTCTTC.

This chain joins TRBV5-6 and TRBJ2-3; 11 bases are shared with TRBD2. The CDR3 runs to 16 residues. The V segment lost 3 bases and the J segment 2 bases; nucleotides outside the gene matches: 5. The germline gives CDR1 SGHDT, CDR2 YYEEEE. This CDR3 is CASSSLTSGDTDTQYF. The DNA of the CDR3 is TGTGCCAGCAGCTCGTTGACTAGCGGGGACACAGATACGCAGTATTTT.

At least ten counts were recorded for this clonotype. J is TRBJ2-1 and V is TRBV29-1; D not certain. CDR3 length: 12 amino acids. In germline, CDR1 is SQVTM, CDR2 ANQGSEA. V was trimmed by 3 bases and J by 8 bases, leaving 11 bases between them. Here the CDR3 reads CSVDDVGDEQFF. The CDR3 DNA is TGCAGCGTTGATGACGTTGGAGATGAGCAGTTCTTC.

This clonotype has only a few counts. V and J are TRBV12-3 or TRBV12-4 and TRBJ2-7; 10 positions match TRBD1. The CDR3 loop spans 15 amino acids. V dropped 6 bases and J dropped 2; count of bases not matched to a gene: 7. The CDR3 region is CASSSGQGGAYEQYF. Written as DNA, the CDR3 is TGTGCCAGCAGCTCCGGACAGGGGGGGGCCTACGAGCAGTACTTC.

J is TRBJ2-7 and V is TRBV29-1; 7 bases agree with TRBD2. The junction had 2 bases not matched to a gene; V was cut back by 7 bases and J by 2 bases. Looked up from germline, CDR1 is SQVTM and CDR2 is ANQGSEA. This CDR3 is built from 11 residues. CDR3: CSAGLAYEQYF. DNA of the CDR3: TGCAGCGCCGGACTAGCCTACGAGCAGTACTTC.

This clonotype was detected a few times. This sequence joins TRBV29-1 and TRBJ1-1, with 8 nucleotides matching TRBD1. This CDR3 has 13 amino acids. V shed 5 bases, J shed 4 bases, and the junction held 6 bases outside the gene matches. Germline V CDR1 and CDR2: SQVTM, ANQGSEA. CDR3 sequence: CSVPRQGPTEAFF. The CDR3 DNA reads as TGCAGCGTTCCCCGACAGGGGCCCACTGAAGCTTTCTTT.

The CDR3 region is CSAPQENWPYEQYF. In DNA, the CDR3 is TGCAGTGCTCCGCAGGAGAATTGGCCTTACGAGCAGTACTTC. V is TRBV20-1 and J is TRBJ2-7; no firm D call. Germline V gene sequence: CDR1 DFQATT, CDR2 SNEGSKA (reference sequence). The CDR3 totals 14 residues. The germline V and J ends were trimmed by 5 bases and 4 bases, with 18 bases remaining between them.

This chain links TRBV19 with TRBJ2-3, with 12 positions matching TRBD2. Germline V gives CDR1 LNHDA, CDR2 SQIVND (reference sequence). This CDR3 region has 15 residues. V lost 2 bases, J lost 8 bases, and 5 bases stayed unmatched. CDR3 protein: CASSIPRLAGVTQYF. The CDR3 nucleotides are TGTGCCAGTAGTATACCCCGACTAGCGGGGGTTACGCAGTATTTT.

This clonotype was counted between two and nine times. J is TRBJ2-5 and V is TRBV29-1, with D maybe TRBD1 (6 bases). CDR3 length equals 12 residues. Per the germline V gene, CDR1 is SQVTM and CDR2 is ANQGSEA. The germline V and J ends were trimmed by 2 bases and 5 bases, with 9 bases remaining between them. CDR3 sequence: CSVERGWETQYF. CDR3 nucleotide sequence: TGCAGCGTTGAAAGGGGGTGGGAGACCCAGTACTTC. The variable domain in full, with the rest retrieved from reference TRBV29-1 and TRBJ2-5, is SAVISQKPSRDICQRGTSLTIQCQVDSQVTMMFWYRQQPGQSLTLIATANQGSEATYESGFVIDKFPISRPNLTFSTLTVSNMSPEDSSIYLCSVERGWETQYFGPGTRLLVL.

The gene calls are TRBV18 and TRBJ2-3; 8 nucleotides line up with TRBD2. The J segment lost 2 bases and the V segment lost 1 base, leaving 8 bases of the junction unmatched. There are 17 residues in the CDR3. The germline V gene has CDR1 KGHSH and CDR2 LQKENI. CDR3 in DNA: TGTGCCAGCTCACCACTCCGACTAGCGTCTTTCACAGATACGCAGTATTTT. Translating gives CASSPLRLASFTDTQYF.

This clonotype was counted a few times. The CDR3 region is CASSGQGRENSPLHF. CDR3 nucleotides: TGTGCCAGCAGTGGACAGGGCAGGGAAAATTCACCCCTCCACTTT. This chain connects TRBV2 to TRBJ1-6; 7 bases fit TRBD1. This CDR3 region has 15 residues. J was trimmed by 7 bases and V by 4 bases; bases with no gene match: 7. CDR1 and CDR2 (germline): SNHLY, FYNNEI.

The chain carries TRBV18 and TRBJ2-7; D may match TRBD1 or TRBD2 (5 bases each). The CDR3 has 13 amino acids. V shed 2 bases and J shed 5 bases, with 10 bases lying between them. In germline, CDR1 is KGHSH, CDR2 LQKENI. CDR3 nucleotide sequence: TGTGCCAGCTCACCAGTTGGGGGACACGAGCAGTACTTC. Translated, it gives CASSPVGGHEQYF.

The chain has TRBV5-1 and TRBJ1-2; D might be TRBD1 (5 bases). Germline V CDR1 and CDR2: SGHRS, YFSETQ. With 4 bases removed from V and 5 bases from J, the gap between germline ends came to 15 bases. The CDR3 covers 14 residues. The CDR3 DNA sequence: TGCGCCAGCAGCCCGGGGCCCGACGGGTATGGCTACACCTTC. It is translated as CASSPGPDGYGYTF.

This clonotype was counted a few times. V gene TRBV6-1 combines with J gene TRBJ1-1, with D maybe TRBD1 (5 bases). With 6 bases removed from V and 1 base from J, the gap between germline ends came to 9 bases. CDR1 is MNHNS, CDR2 SASEGT, per germline. CDR3 size: 13 residues. The CDR3 DNA sequence: TGTGCCAGCAGCTCGGGGCCGAACACTGAAGCTTTCTTT. It specifies CASSSGPNTEAFF.

The chain joins TRBV20-1 to TRBJ2-7, with TRBD1 matching over 8 bases. The CDR3 length is 14 residues. V lost 4 bases and J lost 3; bases outside the gene matches: 8. From germline, CDR1 is DFQATT and CDR2 SNEGSKA (reference sequence). CDR3 sequence: CSAKTGGLLYEQYF. The CDR3 region has the DNA TGCAGTGCTAAAACAGGGGGTCTTCTCTACGAGCAGTACTTC.

The chain recombines TRBV12-3 or TRBV12-4 with TRBJ2-2; no definite D call. This CDR3 comprises 16 residues. Trimming left V 3 bases short and J 0 bases short, with 11 bases between. CDR3 nucleotide sequence: TGTGCCAGCAGTTTTTTGGATAGAGCGAACACCGGGGAGCTGTTTTTT. This gives the protein CASSFLDRANTGELFF.

This clonotype was detected a few times. The V and J genes are TRBV5-6 and TRBJ1-4, with TRBD1 as a possible D gene (5 bases). The CDR3 runs to 15 residues. The germline CDR1 and CDR2 sequences are SGHDT and YYEEEE. With 0 bases removed from V and 8 bases from J, the gap between germline ends came to 14 bases. The CDR3 DNA follows: TGTGCCAGCAGCTTGGCCACGGGGGTTGGCGAAAAACTGTTTTTT. Protein product: CASSLATGVGEKLFF.

The chain combines TRBV19 with TRBJ2-2; the D is unclear. Germline V gene lookup returns CDR1 LNHDA and CDR2 SQIVND (reference sequence). The CDR3 runs 14 residues. With 2 bases removed from V and 7 bases from J, the gap between germline ends came to 11 bases. Written as DNA, the CDR3 is TGTGCCAGTAGTATATCCCCCTCGGGCGGGGAGCTGTTTTTT. Translated: CASSISPSGGELFF.

This clonotype was seen more than once but under ten times. An end of the junction does not agree with germline; a read error may underlie this. The chain joins TRBV30 to TRBJ1-1, with 11 bases matching TRBD1. The length of the CDR3 is 14 residues. Germline values: CDR1 GTSNPN, CDR2 SVGIG (reference sequence). The CDR3 sequence is CAWTGGIGNTEAFF. Written as DNA, the CDR3 is TGTGCTTGGACAGGGGGCATCGGGAACACTGAAGCTTTCTTT. The whole variable domain, remainder taken from reference TRBV30 and TRBJ1-1, is SQTIHQWPATLVQPVGSPLSLECTVEGTSNPNLYWYRQAAGRGLQLLFYSVGIGQISSEVPQNLSASRPQDRQFILSSKKLLLSDSGFYLCAWTGGIGNTEAFFGQGTRLTVV.

The sample holds a few counts of this clonotype. The V call is TRBV4-3, the J call TRBJ2-7, with 7 bases matching TRBD2. This CDR3 contains 14 residues. Germline trimming cut 3 bases from V and 6 bases from J; bases unmatched to any gene: 8. Per the germline V gene, CDR1 is LGHNA and CDR2 is YSLEER. Here the CDR3 reads CASSHARDYSEQYF. The CDR3 DNA reads TGCGCCAGCAGCCATGCCCGGGACTACTCCGAGCAGTACTTC.

The sample holds a few counts of this clonotype. This sequence joins TRBV20-1 and TRBJ2-7, with D unresolved. CDR1 and CDR2 from the germline V gene are DFQATT and SNEGSKA (reference sequence). This CDR3 is built from 12 residues. Trimming took off 3 bases at V and 4 bases at J, with 10 bases between the two ends. CDR3 nucleotides: TGCAGTGCTAGCCTGTTAGAGTACGAGCAGTACTTC. It encodes CSASLLEYEQYF.

This chain joins TRBV29-1 and TRBJ2-7, with 9 nucleotides matching TRBD1. With 4 bases clipped from V and 6 bases from J, the junction kept 7 bases outside the gene matches. The CDR3 is 13 residues long. CDR1 is SQVTM and CDR2 is ANQGSEA in the germline V gene. DNA of the CDR3: TGCAGCGTTGCCAGGACAGGGGAGGTCGAGCAGTACTTC. It translates to CSVARTGEVEQYF.

This clonotype was seen more than once but under ten times. This chain uses TRBV3-1 with TRBJ2-5; D may be TRBD1 (6 bases). Germline V CDR1 and CDR2: LGHDT, YNNKEL (reference sequence). The CDR3 has 15 amino acids. V shed 1 base and J shed 2 bases, with 11 bases lying between them. As DNA, the CDR3 is TGTGCCAGCAGCCAAGGGGGGCTGGCACAAGAGACCCAGTACTTC. It translates to CASSQGGLAQETQYF.

This clonotype was detected a few times. The chain couples TRBV5-6 to TRBJ2-2; 9 bases align to TRBD1. The CDR3 is 16 residues long. V lost 3 bases to trimming and J lost 4 bases; unmatched junction nucleotides: 7. CDR1 is SGHDT, CDR2 YYEEEE, per germline. DNA of the CDR3: TGTGCCAGCAGCTCGTACAGGGGGCAGGTCACCGGGGAGCTGTTTTTT. Translating it yields CASSSYRGQVTGELFF.

The gene calls are TRBV6-5 and TRBJ1-4; D unresolved. V was clipped by 2 bases and J by 6 bases, with 7 bases between them. Germline CDR1 and CDR2: MNHEY and SVGAGI. This CDR3 comprises 13 residues. CDR3 nucleotide sequence: TGTGCCAGCAGTTACGTCGGAGATGAAAAACTGTTTTTT. Translated: CASSYVGDEKLFF.

The chain recombines TRBV5-5 with TRBJ2-1; the D gene is possibly TRBD2 (7 bases). Germline CDR1 and CDR2: SGHKS and YYEKEE (reference sequence). Trimming removed 4 bases at V and 4 bases at J, with 15 bases between. The CDR3 is made up of 15 amino acids. CDR3 in amino acids: CASSPGGQSYNEQFF. The CDR3 region has the DNA TGTGCCAGCAGCCCGGGGGGACAATCTTACAATGAGCAGTTCTTC.

In this sample, this clonotype turned up a few times. This sequence joins TRBV27 and TRBJ2-5, with D perhaps matching TRBD2 (6 bases). The length of the CDR3 is 12 residues. V lost 0 bases to trimming and J lost 14 bases, with 13 bases between them. CDR1 is MNHEY, CDR2 SMNVEV, per germline (reference sequence). CDR3 sequence: CASSLSGRGLYF. In nucleotides, the CDR3 is TGTGCCAGCAGTTTATCTGGGCGGGGTCTTTACTTC.